This T cell receptor (beta chain) was found in a study of shared clonotypes between healthy human individuals. Broader study findings: Clonotype sharing among donors was thought likely to change with sequencing depth. Generally, estimated richness proved larger in naive subsets than it did in memory subsets.

The CDR3 is 17 amino acids. V gave up 3 bases and J gave up 7 bases; unmatched junction bases: 13. From germline, CDR1 is MGHRA and CDR2 YSYEKL. About this clone itself: Its antigen is not known.

Sorted subsets were amplified in replicate PCRs using 200 ng DNA, around 30,000 T cell genomes. Produced via immunoSEQ multiplex PCR; TCRdb's table is partial and in-frame only. The sample yields millions of clones, roughly 91% seen once. Naive CD8 cells, CD45RO-negative and positively selected for CCR7, excluded terminally differentiated effector memory CD45RA+ cells. Only Caucasian adults living in Nashville, Tennessee made up the donor group. This chain links TRBV4-1 with TRBJ2-1; 9 positions match TRBD2. The sample comprised naive CD8+ T cells from PBMCs. The clonotype originates from a man aged 18 to 30 in good health. Some clones in this sample may be carry-over from other donors' samples. CDR3 coding DNA: TGCGCCAGCAGCCACCTGCAGCGGGAGGCCCTTGGTAATGAGCAGTTCTTC. As protein: CASSHLQREALGNEQFF.